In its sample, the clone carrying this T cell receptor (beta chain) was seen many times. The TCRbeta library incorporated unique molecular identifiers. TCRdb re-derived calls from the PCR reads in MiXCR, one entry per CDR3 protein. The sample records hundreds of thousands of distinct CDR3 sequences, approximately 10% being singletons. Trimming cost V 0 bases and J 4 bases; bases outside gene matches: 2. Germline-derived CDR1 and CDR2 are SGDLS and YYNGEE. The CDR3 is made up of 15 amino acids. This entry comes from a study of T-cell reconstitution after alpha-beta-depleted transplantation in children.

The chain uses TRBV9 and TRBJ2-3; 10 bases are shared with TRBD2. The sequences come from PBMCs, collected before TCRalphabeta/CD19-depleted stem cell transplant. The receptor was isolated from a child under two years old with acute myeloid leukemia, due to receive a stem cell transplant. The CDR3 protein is CASSVASGRSDTQYF. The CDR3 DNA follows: TGTGCCAGCAGCGTAGCTAGCGGGAGATCAGATACGCAGTATTTT.